This T cell receptor (beta chain) was sequenced in a study of T cells in Graves' hyperthyroidism and ophthalmopathy. Graves' hyperthyroidism qualified as stable when ophthalmopathy did not progress within 18 months. PBMCs were obtained from 10 ml fresh peripheral blood. The TCR beta CDR3 regions underwent amplification using RNA transcripts as the source. A set of HTBI primers served as the primers for a first-round RT-PCR of the TCR CDR3. In TCRdb, the multiplex PCR reads were re-called with MiXCR into one record per CDR3 protein. The table includes under 650,000 distinct CDR3 sequences, 15% to 20% detected once. This clonotype was recorded many times. Its cognate antigen is unknown. Study findings and constraints: Before onset, ophthalmopathy was predicted by the model a median roughly 6.8 months earlier.

Unmatched junction bases numbered 4, after V lost 2 bases and J lost 3 bases. CDR1 LNHDA and CDR2 SQIVND come from the germline V gene (reference sequence). The CDR3 is 14 residues long. The origin of this receptor is a woman aged 25 to 39 with Graves' hyperthyroidism. The sequenced material came from blood. The chain joins TRBV19 to TRBJ2-7, with 7 bases that match TRBD2. The CDR3 DNA reads as TGTGCCAGTAGTATAAGCGGGACGAACTACGAGCAGTACTTC. Amino acid sequence: CASSISGTNYEQYF.